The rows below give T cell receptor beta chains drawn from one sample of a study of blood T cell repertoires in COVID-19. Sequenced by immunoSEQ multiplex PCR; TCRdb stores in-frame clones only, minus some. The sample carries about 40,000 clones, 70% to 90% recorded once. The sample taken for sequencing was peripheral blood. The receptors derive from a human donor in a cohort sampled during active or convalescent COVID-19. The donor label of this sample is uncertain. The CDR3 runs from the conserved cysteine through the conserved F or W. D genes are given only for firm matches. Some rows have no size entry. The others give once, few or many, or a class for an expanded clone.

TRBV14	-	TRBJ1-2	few	TGTGCCAGCAGCCAAGAAAAGGGGCATGGCTACACCTTC	CASSQEKGHGYTF
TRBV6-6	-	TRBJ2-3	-	TGTGCCAGCAGCCTTACAGATACGCAGTATTTT	CASSLTDTQYF
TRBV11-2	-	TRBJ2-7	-	TGTGCCAGCAGCTTAGATCGAGGTGCCTACGAGCAGTACTTC	CASSLDRGAYEQYF
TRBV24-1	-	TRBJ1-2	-	TGTGCCACCATAGGCCAAGGAGAGATCTATGGCTACACCTTC	CATIGQGEIYGYTF
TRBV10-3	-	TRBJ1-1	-	TGTGCCATCAGTGAAGAAAGTAGAAGTGAAGCTTTCTTT	CAISEESRSEAFF
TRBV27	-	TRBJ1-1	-	TGTGCCAGCAGTTCCCGGACAGTGGGGAACACTGAAGCTTTCTTT	CASSSRTVGNTEAFF
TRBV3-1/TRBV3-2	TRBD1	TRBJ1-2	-	TGTGCCAGCAACTTTGAGGGGGCCCGGAGTGGCTACACCTTC	CASNFEGARSGYTF
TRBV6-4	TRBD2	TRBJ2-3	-	TGTGCCAGCAAACCGGGACTAGAGGGAGATACGCAGTATTTT	CASKPGLEGDTQYF
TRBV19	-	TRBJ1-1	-	TGTGCCAGTAGTATACCCGGGGGGAACACTGAAGCTTTCTTT	CASSIPGGNTEAFF
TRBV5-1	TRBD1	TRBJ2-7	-	TGCGCCAGCAGCTTGAGTCAGGGGGTGGTCGAGCAGTACTTC	CASSLSQGVVEQYF
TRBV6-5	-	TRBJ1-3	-	TGTGCCAGCAGTTACTCACGACAGGGAAACACCATATATTTT	CASSYSRQGNTIYF
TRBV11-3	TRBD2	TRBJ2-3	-	TGTGCCAGCAGCCTCGGACTAGCGGGAGGGGCAGATACGCAGTATTTT	CASSLGLAGGADTQYF
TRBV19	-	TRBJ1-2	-	TGTGCCAGTAGTATGAGCAACGGAGGGGTCTATGGCTACACCTTC	CASSMSNGGVYGYTF
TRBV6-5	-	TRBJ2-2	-	TGTGCCAGCACCTCCCCCCCGGTCGCCGGGGAGCTGTTTTTT	CASTSPPVAGELFF
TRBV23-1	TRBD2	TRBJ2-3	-	TGCGCCAGCAGTCAAGATCTAGCGGGAGTCTCAGATACGCAGTATTTT	CASSQDLAGVSDTQYF
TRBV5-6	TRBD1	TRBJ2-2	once	TGTGCCAGCAGCCCCGGGACAGGGAGGTATACCGGGGAGCTGTTTTTT	CASSPGTGRYTGELFF